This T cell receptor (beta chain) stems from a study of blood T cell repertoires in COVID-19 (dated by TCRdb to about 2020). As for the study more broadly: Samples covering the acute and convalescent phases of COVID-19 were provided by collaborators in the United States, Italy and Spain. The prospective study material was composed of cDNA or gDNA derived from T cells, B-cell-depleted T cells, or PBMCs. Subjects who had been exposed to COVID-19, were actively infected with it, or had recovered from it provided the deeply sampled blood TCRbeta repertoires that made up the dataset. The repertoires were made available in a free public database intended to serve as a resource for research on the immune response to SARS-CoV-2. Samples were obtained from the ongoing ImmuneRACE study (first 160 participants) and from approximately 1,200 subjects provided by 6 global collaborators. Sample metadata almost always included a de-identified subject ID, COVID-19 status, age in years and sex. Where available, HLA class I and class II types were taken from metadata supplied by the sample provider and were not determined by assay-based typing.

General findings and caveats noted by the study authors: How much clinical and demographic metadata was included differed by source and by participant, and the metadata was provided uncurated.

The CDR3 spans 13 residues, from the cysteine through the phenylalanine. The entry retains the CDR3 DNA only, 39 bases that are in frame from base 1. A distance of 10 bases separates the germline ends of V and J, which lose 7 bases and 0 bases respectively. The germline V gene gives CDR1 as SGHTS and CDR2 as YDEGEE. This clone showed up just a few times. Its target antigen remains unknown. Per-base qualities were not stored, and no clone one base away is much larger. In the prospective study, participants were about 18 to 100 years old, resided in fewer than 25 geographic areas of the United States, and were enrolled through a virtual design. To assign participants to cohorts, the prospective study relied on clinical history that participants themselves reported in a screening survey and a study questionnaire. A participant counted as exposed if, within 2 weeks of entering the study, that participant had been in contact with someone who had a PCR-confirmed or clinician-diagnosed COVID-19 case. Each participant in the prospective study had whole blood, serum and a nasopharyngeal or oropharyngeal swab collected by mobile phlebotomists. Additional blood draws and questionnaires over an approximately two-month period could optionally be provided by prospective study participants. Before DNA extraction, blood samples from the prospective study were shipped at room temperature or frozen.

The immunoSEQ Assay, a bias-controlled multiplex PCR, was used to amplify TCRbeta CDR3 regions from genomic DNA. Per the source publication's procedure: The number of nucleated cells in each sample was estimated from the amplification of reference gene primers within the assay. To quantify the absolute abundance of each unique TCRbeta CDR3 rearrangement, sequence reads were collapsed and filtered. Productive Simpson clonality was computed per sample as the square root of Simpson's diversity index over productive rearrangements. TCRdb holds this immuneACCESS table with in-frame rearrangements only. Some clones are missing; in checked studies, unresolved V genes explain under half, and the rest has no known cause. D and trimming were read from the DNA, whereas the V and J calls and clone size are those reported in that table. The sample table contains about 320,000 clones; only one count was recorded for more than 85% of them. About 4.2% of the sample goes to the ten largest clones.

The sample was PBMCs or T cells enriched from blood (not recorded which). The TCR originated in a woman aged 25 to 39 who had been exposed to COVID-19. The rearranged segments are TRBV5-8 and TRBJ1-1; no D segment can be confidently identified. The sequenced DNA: TGTGCCAGCTACTGGAGGTTGAACACTGAAGCTTTCTTT. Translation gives CASYWRLNTEAFF.